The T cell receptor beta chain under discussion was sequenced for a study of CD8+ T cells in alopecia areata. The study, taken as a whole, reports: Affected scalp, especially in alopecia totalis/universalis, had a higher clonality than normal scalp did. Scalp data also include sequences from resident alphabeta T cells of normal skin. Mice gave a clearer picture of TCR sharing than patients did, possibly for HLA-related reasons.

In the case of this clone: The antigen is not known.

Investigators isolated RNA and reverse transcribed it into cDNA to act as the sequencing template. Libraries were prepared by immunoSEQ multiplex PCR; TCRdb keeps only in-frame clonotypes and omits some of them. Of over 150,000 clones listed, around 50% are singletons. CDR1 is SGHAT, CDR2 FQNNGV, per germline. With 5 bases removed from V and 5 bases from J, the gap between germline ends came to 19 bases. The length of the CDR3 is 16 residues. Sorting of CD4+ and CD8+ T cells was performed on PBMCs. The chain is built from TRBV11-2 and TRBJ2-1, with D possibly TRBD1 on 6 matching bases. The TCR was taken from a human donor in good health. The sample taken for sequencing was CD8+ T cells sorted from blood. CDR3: CASSLARDTTNNEQFF. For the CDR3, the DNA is TGTGCCAGCAGCCTCGCCCGGGACACCACTAACAATGAGCAGTTCTTC.